This is a list of T cell receptor beta chains from one sample in a study of control samples from healthy donors and cancer patients. Method: immunoSEQ multiplex PCR; TCRdb's copy keeps in-frame clones and lacks some. The table records approximately 92,000 clones, more than 85% of them present only once. Sequencing used blood. These receptors were collected from a woman under 40 in good health. Each CDR3 is given with its conserved first and last residue. A D gene is named only where the DNA matches it firmly. Only part of the rows carry a size: once, few, many, or a class if the clone is expanded.

J | size | D | V | CDR3 | DNA
TRBJ1-2 | NA | NA | TRBV7-9 | CASSSTLPSGYTF | TGTGCCAGCAGCTCGACTCTCCCTAGCGGCTACACCTTC
TRBJ2-5 | once | NA | TRBV5-4 | CASSLVGPQETQYF | TGTGCCAGCAGCTTGGTGGGTCCACAAGAGACCCAGTACTTC
TRBJ2-1 | NA | TRBD1 | TRBV28 | CASSPGQGNEQFF | TGTGCCAGCAGTCCCGGACAGGGGAATGAGCAGTTCTTC
TRBJ2-3 | NA | TRBD2 | TRBV3-1/TRBV3-2 | CASSQGLAGGSDTQYF | TGTGCCAGCAGCCAAGGTCTAGCGGGGGGATCAGATACGCAGTATTTT
TRBJ2-5 | NA | NA | TRBV25-1 | CASSETGPETQYF | TGTGCCAGCAGTGAAACAGGGCCGGAGACCCAGTACTTC
TRBJ1-1 | NA | TRBD1 | TRBV5-1 | CASSQGAQNTEAFF | TGCGCCAGCAGCCAGGGGGCGCAGAACACTGAAGCTTTCTTT
TRBJ1-4 | once | TRBD1 | TRBV7-9 | CASSMRQGGNEKLFF | TGTGCCAGCAGCATGAGACAGGGGGGTAATGAAAAACTGTTTTTT
TRBJ2-7 | few | TRBD2 | TRBV27 | CASSLSPSGIYEQYF | TGTGCCAGCAGTTTATCTCCTAGCGGGATTTACGAGCAGTACTTC
TRBJ2-5 | NA | TRBD2 | TRBV7-2 | CASSLGGLAGQETQYF | TGTGCCAGCAGCTTAGGCGGACTAGCGGGACAAGAGACCCAGTACTTC
TRBJ2-7 | few | NA | TRBV2 | CASKQSGLVYEQYF | TGTGCCAGCAAGCAATCAGGGCTAGTCTACGAGCAGTACTTC
TRBJ1-6 | NA | NA | TRBV6-5 | CASSYFGQNNSPLHF | TGTGCCAGCAGTTACTTTGGGCAGAATAATTCACCCCTCCACTTT
TRBJ1-4 | NA | TRBD1 | TRBV5-1 | CASRTGTGINEKLFF | TGCGCCAGCAGGACCGGGACAGGGATTAATGAAAAACTGTTTTTT
TRBJ2-1 | NA | NA | TRBV6-1 | CASSEDRVVDEQFF | TGTGCCAGCAGTGAAGATAGAGTGGTTGATGAGCAGTTCTTC
TRBJ1-5 | NA | TRBD1 | TRBV15 | CATSGKTGEWYSNQPQHF | TGTGCCACCAGCGGAAAAACAGGGGAATGGTATAGCAATCAGCCCCAGCATTTT
TRBJ1-1 | NA | NA | TRBV7-8 | CASSAVPRTVAFF | TGTGCCAGCAGCGCCGTCCCTCGGACAGTTGCTTTCTTT
TRBJ1-5 | NA | TRBD1 | TRBV5-5 | CASSRDRGNNQPQHF | TGTGCCAGCAGCAGGGACAGGGGGAACAATCAGCCCCAGCATTTT
TRBJ2-1 | NA | TRBD2 | TRBV19 | CASSIVASGRSEQFF | TGTGCCAGTAGTATAGTGGCTAGCGGGAGGTCTGAGCAGTTCTTC
TRBJ1-3 | NA | TRBD1 | TRBV7-8 | CASSPSRTGLSGNTIYF | TGTGCCAGCAGCCCCTCTCGGACAGGCCTCTCTGGAAACACCATATATTTT
TRBJ1-6 | once | NA | TRBV28 | CASRATGVGYSPLHF | TGTGCCAGCAGGGCCACGGGGGTGGGTTATTCACCCCTCCACTTT
TRBJ1-4 | NA | NA | TRBV19 | CASSTLDEFGEKLFF | TGTGCCAGTAGTACTCTAGACGAGTTCGGGGAAAAACTGTTTTTT
TRBJ2-1 | NA | NA | TRBV12-3/TRBV12-4 | CASTPDKNEQFF | TGTGCCAGCACTCCGGACAAAAATGAGCAGTTCTTC
TRBJ2-1 | NA | TRBD2 | TRBV7-6 | CASSARSSGSLYVGEQFF | TGTGCCAGCAGCGCGCGGTCTAGCGGGAGTTTGTACGTCGGTGAGCAGTTCTTC
TRBJ2-2 | NA | NA | TRBV28 | CASSRWDTGELFF | TGTGCCAGCAGTCGCTGGGACACCGGGGAGCTGTTTTTT
TRBJ2-7 | once | NA | TRBV15 | CATSRDLLTYEQYF | TGTGCCACCAGCAGAGATTTACTCACCTACGAGCAGTACTTC
TRBJ1-2 | NA | NA | TRBV2 | CASRLPGSYGYTF | TGTGCCAGCAGGCTCCCGGGGAGCTATGGCTACACCTTC
TRBJ1-3 | NA | TRBD1 | TRBV11-3 | CASTWETPGQGNTIYF | TGTGCCAGCACCTGGGAGACGCCGGGACAGGGAAACACCATATATTTT
TRBJ1-3 | NA | NA | TRBV28 | CATRGDTVSGNTIYF | TGTGCCACCCGCGGGGACACCGTCTCTGGAAACACCATATATTTT
TRBJ1-5 | once | NA | TRBV28 | CASSFPNQPQHF | TGTGCCAGCAGTTTTCCAAATCAGCCCCAGCATTTT
TRBJ1-2 | few | NA | TRBV5-5 | CASSLERDRHYGYTF | TGTGCCAGCAGCTTGGAACGGGATAGGCACTATGGCTACACCTTC
TRBJ2-1 | NA | TRBD2 | TRBV5-1 | CASMKRGAGNEQFF | TGCGCCAGCATGAAGCGGGGGGCGGGCAATGAGCAGTTCTTC
TRBJ1-2 | NA | NA | TRBV10-3 | CAISEEVAGAGGYTF | TGTGCCATCAGTGAGGAGGTAGCAGGGGCCGGTGGCTACACCTTC
TRBJ2-1 | NA | NA | TRBV7-9 | CASSLVEGEQFF | TGTGCCAGCAGCTTAGTCGAGGGTGAGCAGTTCTTC
TRBJ2-3 | NA | TRBD2 | TRBV13 | CASSLLGGGANTQYF | TGTGCCAGCAGCCTACTGGGCGGGGGGGCGAATACGCAGTATTTT
TRBJ2-3 | NA | NA | TRBV7-9 | CASSLGTTTITDTQYF | TGTGCCAGCAGCTTAGGGACGACTACTATCACAGATACGCAGTATTTT
TRBJ1-2 | once | NA | TRBV5-6 | CASSTNYGYTF | TGTGCCAGCAGTACTAACTATGGCTACACCTTC
TRBJ1-5 | few | NA | TRBV19 | CASSTRTATISNQPQHF | TGTGCCAGTAGTACGAGGACAGCAACAATTAGCAATCAGCCCCAGCATTTT
TRBJ2-7 | NA | NA | TRBV7-9 | CASSYPEVQGNEQYF | TGTGCCAGCAGTTACCCAGAGGTACAGGGCAACGAGCAGTACTTC
TRBJ2-1 | NA | TRBD1 | TRBV7-9 | CASSLGDRVIDEQFF | TGTGCCAGCAGCTTAGGGGACAGGGTTATAGATGAGCAGTTCTTC
TRBJ1-6 | NA | NA | TRBV9 | CASSVNRVNSPLHF | TGTGCCAGCAGCGTAAACAGGGTGAATTCACCCCTCCACTTT
TRBJ2-7 | NA | NA | TRBV29-1 | CSVTGGYEQYF | TGCAGCGTGACGGGTGGCTACGAGCAGTACTTC
TRBJ1-1 | NA | NA | TRBV19 | CASSIDPRPEAFF | TGTGCCAGTAGTATAGATCCACGGCCTGAAGCTTTCTTT
TRBJ2-7 | NA | TRBD1 | TRBV2 | CASSRGNYYEQYF | TGTGCCAGCAGCAGGGGGAACTACTACGAGCAGTACTTC
TRBJ1-5 | NA | NA | TRBV19 | CASSVGGAPNQPQHF | TGTGCCAGTAGTGTGGGGGGGGCGCCTAATCAGCCCCAGCATTTT
TRBJ1-5 | NA | NA | TRBV10-3 | CAISESTMLHMPQHF | TGTGCCATCAGTGAGTCGACGATGTTACATATGCCCCAGCATTTT
TRBJ1-1 | NA | NA | TRBV9 | CASSVSDQMAVEAFF | TGTGCCAGCAGCGTGTCCGATCAAATGGCGGTTGAAGCTTTCTTT
TRBJ2-3 | NA | TRBD2 | TRBV4-2 | CASKSMAGETDTQYF | TGTGCCAGCAAGTCTATGGCGGGAGAAACAGATACGCAGTATTTT
TRBJ2-7 | NA | NA | TRBV9 | CASSVEAVPSYEQYF | TGTGCCAGCAGCGTAGAGGCGGTCCCCTCCTACGAGCAGTACTTC
TRBJ2-1 | NA | TRBD2 | TRBV30 | CAGEGTSGLYNEQFF | TGTGCCGGCGAGGGGACTAGCGGACTTTACAATGAGCAGTTCTTC
TRBJ2-3 | NA | NA | TRBV9 | CASSVGARVSTDTQYF | TGTGCCAGCAGCGTAGGGGCCCGCGTTAGCACAGATACGCAGTATTTT
TRBJ2-5 | NA | NA | TRBV11-2 | CASSLGIGLETQYF | TGTGCCAGCAGCTTAGGGATAGGGTTAGAGACCCAGTACTTC
TRBJ1-6 | NA | TRBD1 | TRBV15 | CATSSGTGTGVSPLHF | TGTGCCACCAGCAGTGGTACCGGGACAGGGGTTTCACCCCTCCACTTT
TRBJ1-4 | NA | TRBD1 | TRBV15 | CATSRDRGGGEKLFF | TGTGCCACCAGCAGAGATAGAGGGGGCGGGGAAAAACTGTTTTTT
TRBJ2-1 | NA | TRBD2 | TRBV18 | CASSPLAGSYNEQFF | TGTGCCAGCTCACCGCTAGCGGGAAGTTACAATGAGCAGTTCTTC
TRBJ2-7 | NA | NA | TRBV5-6 | CASSPRPGVTYEQYF | TGTGCCAGCAGCCCGAGGCCAGGGGTGACCTACGAGCAGTACTTC
TRBJ1-2 | once | TRBD1 | TRBV5-6 | CASSLARTGFYGYTF | TGTGCCAGCAGCTTGGCCAGGACAGGATTCTATGGCTACACCTTC
TRBJ2-5 | NA | NA | TRBV5-1 | CASSYDQETQYF | TGCGCCAGCAGTTACGACCAAGAGACCCAGTACTTC
TRBJ2-7 | NA | TRBD2 | TRBV27 | CASSQLAGGPYEQYF | TGTGCCAGCAGTCAACTAGCGGGAGGGCCCTACGAGCAGTACTTC
TRBJ2-7 | NA | NA | TRBV6-1 | CASSESQGGPYEQYF | TGTGCCAGCAGTGAGAGCCAGGGGGGGCCCTACGAGCAGTACTTC
TRBJ1-6 | once | NA | TRBV9 | CASSVATANSPLHF | TGTGCCAGCAGCGTAGCAACAGCCAATTCACCCCTCCACTTT